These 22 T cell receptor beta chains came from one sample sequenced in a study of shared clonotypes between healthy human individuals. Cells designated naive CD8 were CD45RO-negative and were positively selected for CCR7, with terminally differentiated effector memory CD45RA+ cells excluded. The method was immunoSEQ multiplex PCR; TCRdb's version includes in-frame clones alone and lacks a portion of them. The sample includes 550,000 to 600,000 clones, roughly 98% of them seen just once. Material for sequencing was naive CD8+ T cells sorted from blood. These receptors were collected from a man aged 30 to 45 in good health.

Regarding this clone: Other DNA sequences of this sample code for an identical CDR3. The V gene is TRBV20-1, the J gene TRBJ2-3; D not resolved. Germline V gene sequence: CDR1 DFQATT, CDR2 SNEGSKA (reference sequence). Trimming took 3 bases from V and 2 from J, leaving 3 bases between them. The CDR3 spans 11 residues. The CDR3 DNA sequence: TGCAGTGCTAGGCACACAGATACGCAGTATTTT. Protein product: CSARHTDTQYF.

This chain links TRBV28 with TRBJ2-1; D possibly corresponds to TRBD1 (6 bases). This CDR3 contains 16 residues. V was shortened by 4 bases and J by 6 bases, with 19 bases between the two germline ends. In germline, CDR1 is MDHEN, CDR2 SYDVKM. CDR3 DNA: TGTGCCAGCAGTTCCCTCCCCAGGACAGCCATCAATGAGCAGTTCTTC. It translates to CASSSLPRTAINEQFF.

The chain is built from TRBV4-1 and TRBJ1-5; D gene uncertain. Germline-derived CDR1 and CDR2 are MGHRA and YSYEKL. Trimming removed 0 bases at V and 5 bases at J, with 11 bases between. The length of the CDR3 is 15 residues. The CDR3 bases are TGCGCCAGCAGCCAAGAAATCCCCGTAGATCAGCCCCAGCATTTT. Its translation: CASSQEIPVDQPQHF.

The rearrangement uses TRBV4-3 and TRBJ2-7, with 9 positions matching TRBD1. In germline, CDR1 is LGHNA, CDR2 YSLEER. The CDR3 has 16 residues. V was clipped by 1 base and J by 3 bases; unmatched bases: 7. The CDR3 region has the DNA TGCGCCAGCAGCCAAGCTCCTCGACAGGGGGGCTACGAGCAGTACTTC. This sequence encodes CASSQAPRQGGYEQYF.

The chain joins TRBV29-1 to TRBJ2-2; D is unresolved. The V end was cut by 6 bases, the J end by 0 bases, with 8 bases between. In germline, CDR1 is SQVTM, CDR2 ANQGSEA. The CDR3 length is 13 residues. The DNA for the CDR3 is TGCAGCGTCATGACCCCGAACACCGGGGAGCTGTTTTTT. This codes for CSVMTPNTGELFF.

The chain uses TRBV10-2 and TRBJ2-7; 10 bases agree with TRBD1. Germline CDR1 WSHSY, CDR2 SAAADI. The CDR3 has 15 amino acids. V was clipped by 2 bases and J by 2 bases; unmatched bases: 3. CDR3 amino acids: CASSERDRGTYEQYF. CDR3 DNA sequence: TGCGCCAGCAGTGAGAGGGACAGGGGAACCTACGAGCAGTACTTC.

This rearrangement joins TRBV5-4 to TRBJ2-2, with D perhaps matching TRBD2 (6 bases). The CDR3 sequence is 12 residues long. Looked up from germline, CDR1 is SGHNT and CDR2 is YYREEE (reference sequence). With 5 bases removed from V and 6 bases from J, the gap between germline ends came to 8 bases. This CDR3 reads CASRRGPGELFF. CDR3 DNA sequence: TGTGCCAGCAGGCGGGGACCCGGGGAGCTGTTTTTT.

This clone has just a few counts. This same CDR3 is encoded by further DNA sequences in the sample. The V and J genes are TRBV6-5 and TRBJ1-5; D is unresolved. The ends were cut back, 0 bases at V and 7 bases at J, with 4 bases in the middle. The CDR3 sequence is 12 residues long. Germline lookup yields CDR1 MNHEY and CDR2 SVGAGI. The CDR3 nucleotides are TGTGCCAGCAGTTACTCGGGGCAGCCCCAGCATTTT. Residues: CASSYSGQPQHF.

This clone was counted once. CDR3 bases: TGTGCCAGTAGTATGGTAGGGGGCCCCCAGCCCCAGCATTTT. Amino acids: CASSMVGGPQPQHF. The chain couples TRBV19 to TRBJ1-5; TRBD1 matches 7 bases. Germline CDR1 and CDR2: LNHDA and SQIVND (reference sequence). The CDR3 consists of 14 residues. V dropped 3 bases and J dropped 7; count of bases not matched to a gene: 6.

CDR3 sequence reads: CASSYSRTGLNTEAFF. The CDR3 bases are TGTGCCAGCAGTTACTCGAGGACAGGGTTGAACACTGAAGCTTTCTTT. V and J are TRBV6-5 and TRBJ1-1; 8 bases are shared with TRBD1. V was pared by 0 bases and J by 0 bases, with 3 bases of the junction left unmatched. The CDR3 spans 16 residues. Germline lookup yields CDR1 MNHEY and CDR2 SVGAGI.

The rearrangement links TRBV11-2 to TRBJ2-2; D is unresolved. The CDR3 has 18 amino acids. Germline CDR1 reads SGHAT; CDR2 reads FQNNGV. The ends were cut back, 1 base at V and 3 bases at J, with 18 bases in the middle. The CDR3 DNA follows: TGTGCCAGCAGCTTAGGACCCCACCGCTGGGTGGACACCGGGGAGCTGTTTTTT. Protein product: CASSLGPHRWVDTGELFF. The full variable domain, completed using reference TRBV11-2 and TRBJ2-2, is EAGVAQSPRYKIIEKRQSVAFWCNPISGHATLYWYQQILGQGPKLLIQFQNNGVVDDSQLPKDRFSAERLKGVDSTLKIQPAKLEDSAVYLCASSLGPHRWVDTGELFFGEGSRLTVL.

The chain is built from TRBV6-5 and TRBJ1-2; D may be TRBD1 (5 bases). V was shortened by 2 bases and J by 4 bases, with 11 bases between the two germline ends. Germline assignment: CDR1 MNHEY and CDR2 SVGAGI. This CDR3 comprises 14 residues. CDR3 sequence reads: CASSYGQGPYGYTF. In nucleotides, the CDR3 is TGTGCCAGCAGTTACGGGCAGGGACCCTATGGCTACACCTTC.

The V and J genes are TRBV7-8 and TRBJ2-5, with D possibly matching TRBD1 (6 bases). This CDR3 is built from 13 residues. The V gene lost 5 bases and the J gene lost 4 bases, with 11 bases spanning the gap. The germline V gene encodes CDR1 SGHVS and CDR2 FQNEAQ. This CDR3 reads CASSADSAETQYF. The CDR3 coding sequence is TGTGCCAGCAGCGCGGACAGTGCAGAGACCCAGTACTTC.

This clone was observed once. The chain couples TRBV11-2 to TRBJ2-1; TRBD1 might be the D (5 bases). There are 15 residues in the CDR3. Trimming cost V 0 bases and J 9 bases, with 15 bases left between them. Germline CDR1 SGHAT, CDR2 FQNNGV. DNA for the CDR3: TGTGCCAGCAGCTTAGAAAGTCGCAGGGTCTGTGAGCAGTTCTTC. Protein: CASSLESRRVCEQFF. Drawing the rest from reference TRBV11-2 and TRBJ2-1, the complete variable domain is EAGVAQSPRYKIIEKRQSVAFWCNPISGHATLYWYQQILGQGPKLLIQFQNNGVVDDSQLPKDRFSAERLKGVDSTLKIQPAKLEDSAVYLCASSLESRRVCEQFFGPGTRLTVL.

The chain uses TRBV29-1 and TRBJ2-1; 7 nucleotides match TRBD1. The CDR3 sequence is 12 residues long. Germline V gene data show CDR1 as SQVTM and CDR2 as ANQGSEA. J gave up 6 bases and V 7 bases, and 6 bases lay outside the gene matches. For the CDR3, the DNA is TGCAGCGCCCGAGGGGGCCGCAATGAGCAGTTCTTC. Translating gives CSARGGRNEQFF.

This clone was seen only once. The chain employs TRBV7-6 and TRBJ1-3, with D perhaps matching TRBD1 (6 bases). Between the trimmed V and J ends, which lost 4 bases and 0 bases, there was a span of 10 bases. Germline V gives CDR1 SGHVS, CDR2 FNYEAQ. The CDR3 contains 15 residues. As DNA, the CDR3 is TGTGCCAGCAGCTCAGGGGTTCGCTCTGGAAACACCATATATTTT. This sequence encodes CASSSGVRSGNTIYF.

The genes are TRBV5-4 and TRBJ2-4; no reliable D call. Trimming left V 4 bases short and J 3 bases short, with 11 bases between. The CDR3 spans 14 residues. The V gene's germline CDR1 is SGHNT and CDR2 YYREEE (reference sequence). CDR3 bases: TGTGCCAGCAGCCCGGACGGATACAAAAACATTCAGTACTTC. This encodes CASSPDGYKNIQYF.

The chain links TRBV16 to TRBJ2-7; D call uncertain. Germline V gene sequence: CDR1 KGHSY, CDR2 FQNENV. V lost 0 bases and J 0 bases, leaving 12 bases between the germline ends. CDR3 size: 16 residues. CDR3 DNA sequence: TGTGCCAGCAGCCAATCCCCTGTAGACTTCTCCTACGAGCAGTACTTC. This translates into CASSQSPVDFSYEQYF.

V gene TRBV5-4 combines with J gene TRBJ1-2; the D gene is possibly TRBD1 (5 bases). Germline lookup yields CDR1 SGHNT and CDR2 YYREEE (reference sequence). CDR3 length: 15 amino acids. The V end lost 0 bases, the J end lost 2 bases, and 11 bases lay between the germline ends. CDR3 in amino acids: CASSLAWGSNYGYTF. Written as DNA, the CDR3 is TGTGCCAGCAGCTTGGCATGGGGCTCCAACTATGGCTACACCTTC.

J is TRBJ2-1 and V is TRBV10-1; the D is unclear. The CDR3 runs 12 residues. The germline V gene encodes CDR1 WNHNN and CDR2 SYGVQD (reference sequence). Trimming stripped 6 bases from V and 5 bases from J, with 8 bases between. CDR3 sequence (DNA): TGCGCCAGCAGGGCCGAGGACAATGAGCAGTTCTTC. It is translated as CASRAEDNEQFF.

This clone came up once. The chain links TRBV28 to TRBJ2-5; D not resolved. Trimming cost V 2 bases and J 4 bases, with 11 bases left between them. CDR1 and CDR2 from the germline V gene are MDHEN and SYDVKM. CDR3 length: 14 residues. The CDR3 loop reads CASSLRAAPETQYF. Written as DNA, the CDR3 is TGTGCCAGCAGTTTAAGGGCGGCTCCAGAGACCCAGTACTTC.

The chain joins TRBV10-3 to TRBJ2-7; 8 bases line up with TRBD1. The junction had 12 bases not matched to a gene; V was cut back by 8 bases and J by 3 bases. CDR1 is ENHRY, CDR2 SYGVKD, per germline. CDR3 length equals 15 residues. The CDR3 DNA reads TGTGCCATCGGCGTGAGAGACAGGGGAATCTACGAGCAGTACTTC. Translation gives CAIGVRDRGIYEQYF.